The next 18 T cell receptor beta chains were all read from a single sample in a study of pediatric ulcerative colitis. Libraries were prepared by immunoSEQ multiplex PCR; TCRdb keeps only in-frame clonotypes and omits some of them. The sample lists around 61,000 clones; approximately 87% were seen once. Sequenced input: blood. The receptors come from a boy younger than 18 with severe ulcerative colitis.

V is TRBV29-1 and J is TRBJ2-3; D not certain. Per the germline V gene, CDR1 is SQVTM and CDR2 is ANQGSEA. V was cut by 2 bases and J by 3 bases, with 12 bases left in between. CDR3 size: 14 residues. The DNA for the CDR3 is TGCAGCGTTGAATCACAGCTTGGGACAGATACGCAGTATTTT. This gives the protein CSVESQLGTDTQYF.

This chain connects TRBV5-4 to TRBJ2-4; no clear D gene. Trimming took off 4 bases at V and 8 bases at J, with 16 bases between the two ends. The CDR3 contains 14 residues. Germline V gene lookup returns CDR1 SGHNT and CDR2 YYREEE (reference sequence). The CDR3 reads CASSQVQDADIQYF. The CDR3 coding sequence is TGTGCCAGCAGCCAGGTCCAGGACGCTGACATTCAGTACTTC.

This sequence joins TRBV7-9 and TRBJ1-4, with 7 nucleotides matching TRBD1. The CDR3 is 13 residues long. Per the germline V gene, CDR1 is SEHNR and CDR2 is FQNEAQ (reference sequence). The V segment lost 5 bases and the J segment 11 bases; nucleotides outside the gene matches: 8. CDR3 amino acids: CASSPKEGAKLFF. The CDR3 DNA follows: TGTGCCAGCAGCCCTAAGGAGGGGGCTAAACTGTTTTTT.

The chain links TRBV30 to TRBJ2-1, with 9 bases matching TRBD2. The V segment lost 3 bases and the J segment 6 bases; nucleotides outside the gene matches: 6. CDR1 is GTSNPN and CDR2 is SVGIG in the germline V gene (reference sequence). The CDR3 runs 14 residues. CDR3 DNA: TGTGCCTGGAGCCAGGGACTAGCATTCAATGAGCAGTTCTTC. Its protein is CAWSQGLAFNEQFF.

This chain uses TRBV27 with TRBJ1-2, with D uncertain. The CDR3 spans 12 residues. Deletions cut 4 bases from V and 13 bases from J, with 16 bases between. Germline assignment: CDR1 MNHEY and CDR2 SMNVEV (reference sequence). The CDR3, as DNA: TGTGCCAGCAGTTCTCCGGGCCTGGATATCACCTTC. As protein: CASSSPGLDITF.

The gene calls are TRBV29-1 and TRBJ2-7; the D is unclear. The CDR3 consists of 11 residues. CDR1 and CDR2 (germline): SQVTM, ANQGSEA. Trimming stripped 4 bases from V and 6 bases from J, with 10 bases between. The CDR3: CSVASGPEQYF. CDR3 coding DNA: TGCAGCGTTGCCTCCGGGCCCGAGCAGTACTTC.

J is TRBJ1-5 and V is TRBV11-2, with D possibly being TRBD1 (6 bases). The CDR3 covers 15 residues. Germline V lookup: CDR1 SGHAT, CDR2 FQNNGV. The germline V and J ends were trimmed by 2 bases and 7 bases, with 15 bases remaining between them. The CDR3 region is CASSLFPGVAQPQHF. The CDR3 coding sequence is TGTGCCAGCAGCTTATTCCCAGGGGTCGCGCAGCCCCAGCATTTT.

Written as DNA, the CDR3 is TGTGCCAGCAGCTTGGCAGGGACAGGGAATGCAAACCAGTTCTTC. Amino acid sequence: CASSLAGTGNANQFF. The chain has TRBV5-4 and TRBJ2-1; 9 nucleotides align to TRBD1. Germline CDR1 SGHNT, CDR2 YYREEE (reference sequence). This CDR3 is 15 amino acids long. V shed 0 bases, J shed 13 bases, and the junction held 11 bases outside the gene matches.

The chain has TRBV7-9 and TRBJ1-3, with D unclear. The CDR3 contains 13 residues. The germline V gene encodes CDR1 SEHNR and CDR2 FQNEAQ (reference sequence). Trimming removed 1 base at V and 11 bases at J, with 12 bases between. CDR3 sequence (DNA): TGTGCCAGCAGCTTAGACCCCACCTTCCCCATATATTTT. This encodes CASSLDPTFPIYF.

This clone has just one count. V usage is TRBV5-1 and J usage is TRBJ2-2, with 11 bases matching TRBD2. V gave up 4 bases and J gave up 2 bases; unmatched junction bases: 7. The CDR3 runs 17 residues. From germline, CDR1 is SGHRS and CDR2 YFSETQ. The CDR3 here is CASSGGLAGFNTGELFF. CDR3 DNA: TGCGCCAGCAGCGGAGGACTAGCGGGCTTCAACACCGGGGAGCTGTTTTTT.

The chain employs TRBV11-2 and TRBJ2-6; D call uncertain. The CDR3 contains 16 residues. V was shortened by 5 bases and J by 0 bases, with 11 bases between the two germline ends. Germline V lookup: CDR1 SGHAT, CDR2 FQNNGV. CDR3 protein: CASSPTLGSGANVLTF. The CDR3 DNA reads TGTGCCAGCAGCCCTACCCTCGGCTCTGGGGCCAACGTCCTGACTTTC.

V is TRBV15 and J is TRBJ2-7; D gene uncertain. Between the trimmed V and J ends, which lost 0 bases and 0 bases, there was a span of 9 bases. CDR3 length: 15 residues. CDR1 and CDR2 from the germline V gene are LNHNV and YYDKDF (reference sequence). The CDR3 region has the DNA TGTGCCACCAGCAGAGAAACCGCCAGCTCCTACGAGCAGTACTTC. Translating gives CATSRETASSYEQYF.

The chain uses TRBV7-3 and TRBJ2-7; TRBD1 agrees at 7 bases. The germline CDR1 and CDR2 sequences are SGHTA and FQGTGA. The CDR3 totals 13 residues. Unmatched junction bases numbered 6, after V lost 4 bases and J lost 6 bases. Here the CDR3 reads CASSSTGLREQYF. The CDR3 region has the DNA TGTGCCAGCAGCTCGACAGGGCTACGCGAGCAGTACTTC.

The gene calls are TRBV30 and TRBJ1-1, with TRBD1 as a possible D gene (5 bases). CDR1 GTSNPN and CDR2 SVGIG come from the germline V gene (reference sequence). V was pared by 2 bases and J by 1 base, with 8 bases between. This CDR3 spans 13 amino acids. DNA for the CDR3: TGTGCCTGGAGTTCCAGGGAGAACACTGAAGCTTTCTTT. Protein: CAWSSRENTEAFF.

The V and J genes are TRBV11-3 and TRBJ1-1, with D tentatively TRBD1 (6 bases). The CDR3 is 13 residues long. Germline CDR1 reads SGHNT; CDR2 reads YENEEA. The V end was cut by 3 bases, the J end by 3 bases, with 8 bases between. The CDR3 sequence: CASSLGADTEAFF. CDR3 DNA sequence: TGTGCCAGCAGCTTGGGGGCGGACACTGAAGCTTTCTTT.

The chain carries TRBV30 and TRBJ1-1; TRBD1 might be the D (5 bases). Trimming removed 3 bases from V and 0 bases from J, with 17 bases in between. Looked up from germline, CDR1 is GTSNPN and CDR2 is SVGIG (reference sequence). This CDR3 contains 16 residues. In DNA, the CDR3 is TGTGCCTGGAGCTTTTACCTCGGGACTATGAACACTGAAGCTTTCTTT. Its protein is CAWSFYLGTMNTEAFF.

The gene calls are TRBV19 and TRBJ2-3; D unresolved. The germline V gene has CDR1 LNHDA and CDR2 SQIVND (reference sequence). This CDR3 contains 12 residues. Trimming cost V 9 bases and J 2 bases, with 9 bases left between them. The CDR3 reads CASSTFTDTQYF. DNA of the CDR3: TGTGCCAGCTCCACCTTCACAGATACGCAGTATTTT.

V gene TRBV7-2 combines with J gene TRBJ2-7, with 13 nucleotides matching TRBD2. This CDR3 is 15 amino acids long. V dropped 5 bases and J dropped 6; count of bases not matched to a gene: 7. Germline CDR1 reads SGHTA; CDR2 reads FQGNSA. The CDR3 loop reads CASSPTSGRLVEQYF. CDR3 nucleotides: TGTGCCAGCAGCCCGACTAGCGGGAGGTTAGTCGAGCAGTACTTC.